Shown below are 18 T cell receptor beta chains from a single sample sequenced in a study of shared clonotypes between healthy human individuals. Libraries were prepared by immunoSEQ multiplex PCR; TCRdb keeps only in-frame clonotypes and omits some of them. The sample includes some 630,000 clones, about 78% seen only once; the top ten take under 2%. What was sequenced was memory CD4+ T cells sorted from blood. Subset indicated: CD45RA-negative fraction. Receptors were obtained from a woman between 25 and 40 years old in good health.

This chain uses TRBV7-6 with TRBJ2-7; D might be TRBD1 (5 bases). V gave up 0 bases and J gave up 4 bases, with 7 bases separating them. This CDR3 is 13 amino acids long. Germline CDR1 and CDR2: SGHVS and FNYEAQ. The CDR3 DNA reads as TGTGCCAGCAGCTTAGCGAAGGGGTACGAGCAGTACTTC. It specifies CASSLAKGYEQYF. Full variable domain (outside the CDR3, taken from reference TRBV7-6 and TRBJ2-7): GAGVSQSPRYKVTKRGQDVALRCDPISGHVSLYWYRQALGQGPEFLTYFNYEAQQDKSGLPNDRFSAERPEGSISTLTIQRTEQRDSAMYRCASSLAKGYEQYFGPGTRLTVT.

CDR3 nucleotide sequence: TGTGCCAGCAGCCCCGGACTGCTATACAATGAGCAGTTCTTC. Translating it yields CASSPGLLYNEQFF. V usage is TRBV6-5 and J usage is TRBJ2-1; perhaps TRBD2 as D (5 bases). CDR1 MNHEY and CDR2 SVGAGI come from the germline V gene. CDR3 length equals 14 residues. V was shortened by 6 bases and J by 4 bases, with 13 bases between the two germline ends.

The chain joins TRBV27 to TRBJ1-4, with unresolved D. The CDR3 has 12 amino acids. In germline, CDR1 is MNHEY, CDR2 SMNVEV (reference sequence). Deletions cut 2 bases from V and 7 bases from J, with 5 bases between. CDR3 DNA sequence: TGTGCCAGCAGTTTACTCGCTGAAAAACTGTTTTTT. Translating gives CASSLLAEKLFF.

The table lists this clone with a count of one. The chain combines TRBV11-2 with TRBJ2-2; 7 nucleotides line up with TRBD2. There are 15 residues in the CDR3. Germline trimming cut 5 bases from V and 6 bases from J; bases unmatched to any gene: 9. Looked up from germline, CDR1 is SGHAT and CDR2 is FQNNGV. CDR3 sequence (DNA): TGTGCCAGCAGCCCCCAGCGGGGAGGAGCCGGGGAGCTGTTTTTT. Translation gives CASSPQRGGAGELFF.

This rearrangement joins TRBV2 to TRBJ1-4, with D maybe TRBD1 (5 bases). Germline CDR1 reads SNHLY; CDR2 reads FYNNEI. V dropped 8 bases and J dropped 6 bases, with 16 bases sitting between them. The CDR3 length is 14 residues. CDR3 region: CASGETELYEKLFF. The CDR3 DNA is TGTGCCAGCGGGGAGACAGAATTGTATGAAAAACTGTTTTTT.

This clone was picked up a small number of times. This chain joins TRBV19 and TRBJ1-1; D unresolved. V gave up 6 bases and J gave up 3 bases, with 8 bases separating them. The CDR3 is 12 residues long. In germline, CDR1 is LNHDA, CDR2 SQIVND (reference sequence). CDR3 bases: TGTGCCAGTAGGGGCCGAGACACTGAAGCTTTCTTT. This codes for CASRGRDTEAFF. Using reference TRBV19 and TRBJ1-1 for the parts outside the CDR3, the full variable domain is DGGITQSPKYLFRKEGQNVTLSCEQNLNHDAMYWYRQDPGQGLRLIYYSQIVNDFQKGDIAEGYSVSREKKESFPLTVTSAQKNPTAFYLCASRGRDTEAFFGQGTRLTVV.

This rearrangement joins TRBV18 to TRBJ2-1; 8 nucleotides align to TRBD1. The germline V gene encodes CDR1 KGHSH and CDR2 LQKENI. The CDR3 spans 14 residues. V lost 5 bases and J lost 9; bases outside the gene matches: 9. This CDR3 is CASSRRQGLGEQFF. DNA of the CDR3: TGTGCCAGCTCAAGACGACAGGGGCTAGGTGAGCAGTTCTTC.

The chain links TRBV10-3 to TRBJ2-1, with D possibly matching TRBD2 (6 bases). The V and J ends lost 5 bases and 0 bases respectively, with 8 bases between them. CDR3 size: 14 residues. Germline V CDR1 and CDR2: ENHRY, SYGVKD. The CDR3 nucleotides read TGTGCCATCAGTCTAGCGCTCTCCTACAATGAGCAGTTCTTC. It is translated as CAISLALSYNEQFF.

This clone has a handful of counts. J is TRBJ1-1 and V is TRBV5-1, with no clear D. CDR1 is SGHRS, CDR2 YFSETQ, per germline. V was pared by 3 bases and J by 1 base, with 10 bases between. This CDR3 region has 14 residues. The chain's CDR3 is CASSYYLGNTEAFF. Written as DNA, the CDR3 is TGCGCCAGCAGCTACTACCTGGGGAACACTGAAGCTTTCTTT.

V gene TRBV5-4 combines with J gene TRBJ1-2; 7 nucleotides match TRBD1. The germline V gene has CDR1 SGHNT and CDR2 YYREEE (reference sequence). CDR3 length equals 15 residues. The J segment lost 8 bases and the V segment lost 2 bases, leaving 12 bases of the junction unmatched. CDR3: CASSFDGTGVSGYTF. CDR3 sequence (DNA): TGTGCCAGCAGCTTTGATGGAACAGGGGTGTCGGGCTACACCTTC.

The rearrangement links TRBV28 to TRBJ1-5, with D maybe TRBD1 (5 bases). The CDR3 spans 15 residues. Germline values: CDR1 MDHEN, CDR2 SYDVKM. V was cut by 7 bases and J by 1 base, with 14 bases left in between. The CDR3 sequence: CASIQTGHSNQPQHF. CDR3 bases: TGTGCCAGCATCCAAACCGGACACAGCAATCAGCCCCAGCATTTT.

V is TRBV6-6 and J is TRBJ1-6; D remains ambiguous. The CDR3 sequence is 15 residues long. Germline V gene data show CDR1 as MNHNY and CDR2 as SVGAGI (reference sequence). Between the trimmed V and J ends, which lost 0 bases and 5 bases, there was a span of 8 bases. CDR3 residues: CASSYSLRNNSPLHF. The CDR3 DNA sequence: TGTGCCAGCAGTTACTCACTCAGGAATAATTCACCCCTCCACTTT.

The table lists this clone with a few counts. CDR3 amino acids: CASSGQWINGYTF. In DNA form, the CDR3 reads TGTGCCAGCAGTGGACAGTGGATTAATGGCTACACCTTC. This chain connects TRBV2 to TRBJ1-2; possible D gene TRBD1, 5 bases. The CDR3 is made up of 13 amino acids. V gave up 4 bases and J gave up 6 bases, with 12 bases separating them. Germline V gene lookup returns CDR1 SNHLY and CDR2 FYNNEI. Variable domain in full (rest from reference TRBV2 and TRBJ1-2): EPEVTQTPSHQVTQMGQEVILRCVPISNHLYFYWYRQILGQKVEFLVSFYNNEISEKSEIFDDQFSVERPDGSNFTLKIRSTKLEDSAMYFCASSGQWINGYTFGSGTRLTVV.

This chain's CDR3 is CASSFGAGGRYNEQFF. In nucleotides, the CDR3 is TGTGCCAGCAGCTTCGGGGCGGGAGGAAGGTACAATGAGCAGTTCTTC. The chain has TRBV7-2 and TRBJ2-1; 8 positions agree with TRBD2. Per the germline V gene, CDR1 is SGHTA and CDR2 is FQGNSA. This CDR3 region has 16 residues. With V trimmed by 3 bases and J by 4 bases, 8 bases remained unmatched.

The chain joins TRBV2 to TRBJ2-1; TRBD1 or TRBD2 may be the D gene (5 bases each). The CDR3 extends over 14 amino acids. Trimming stripped 8 bases from V and 8 bases from J, with 19 bases between. The germline gives CDR1 SNHLY, CDR2 FYNNEI. The CDR3 is CASLRRGWQDEQFF. In nucleotides, the CDR3 is TGTGCCAGCCTGAGACGGGGCTGGCAGGATGAGCAGTTCTTC.

This clone came up a few times. The V and J genes are TRBV14 and TRBJ1-2; no firm D call. CDR1 is SGHDN and CDR2 is FVKESK in the germline V gene. Trimming removed 0 bases at V and 4 bases at J, with 6 bases between. The length of the CDR3 is 13 residues. CDR3 nucleotide sequence: TGTGCCAGCAGCCAAGAAAACACCTATGGCTACACCTTC. Residues: CASSQENTYGYTF.

This clone appeared a few times. This specimen includes other DNA sequences encoding the same CDR3. V is TRBV18 and J is TRBJ2-3; a possible D gene is TRBD2 (6 bases). V was trimmed by 6 bases and J by 0 bases, leaving 13 bases between them. Germline CDR1 is KGHSH and CDR2 is LQKENI. The CDR3 runs 15 residues. The CDR3 loop reads CASSPGGASTDTQYF. In DNA form, the CDR3 reads TGTGCCAGCTCCCCCGGAGGGGCCAGCACAGATACGCAGTATTTT.

The V and J genes are TRBV19 and TRBJ1-4; 11 positions match TRBD1. CDR1 and CDR2 from the germline V gene are LNHDA and SQIVND (reference sequence). V shed 9 bases, J shed 7 bases, and the junction held 7 bases outside the gene matches. This CDR3 has 14 amino acids. CDR3: CASLDRGRGEKLFF. The CDR3 DNA follows: TGTGCCAGCCTGGACAGGGGGCGCGGTGAAAAACTGTTTTTT.